The entry below gives a single T cell receptor (beta chain) sequence along with its context. This sample was taken from a study of blood T cell repertoires in COVID-19. Study at large: Nucleic acid was either cDNA or gDNA, and it came from T cells, B-cell-depleted T cells, or PBMCs.

With 6 bases clipped from V and 9 bases from J, the junction kept 13 bases outside the gene matches. Germline V lookup: CDR1 SGHRS, CDR2 YFSETQ. The CDR3 totals 16 residues. Participants spanned ages roughly 18 to 95 years and resided in 20 to 30 US areas. Which cohort a participant joined came from the clinical history participants gave. The authors' processing: Estimated nucleated cell counts came from reference gene primer amplification. Libraries were prepared by immunoSEQ multiplex PCR; TCRdb keeps only in-frame clonotypes and omits some of them. V, J and clone size reflect that table, while D and trimming were determined from the DNA. The sample consists of some 260,000 clones, about 90% of them appearing once.

This chain links TRBV5-1 with TRBJ2-1; 12 bases align to TRBD2. This sequence was found in a woman aged 18-35 years who had recovered from COVID-19. The sample comprised PBMCs or T cells enriched from blood (not recorded which). CDR3 in amino acids: CASTSSGRVGSGEQFF. CDR3 coding DNA: TGCGCCAGCACTTCTAGCGGGAGGGTCGGTTCGGGTGAGCAGTTCTTC.